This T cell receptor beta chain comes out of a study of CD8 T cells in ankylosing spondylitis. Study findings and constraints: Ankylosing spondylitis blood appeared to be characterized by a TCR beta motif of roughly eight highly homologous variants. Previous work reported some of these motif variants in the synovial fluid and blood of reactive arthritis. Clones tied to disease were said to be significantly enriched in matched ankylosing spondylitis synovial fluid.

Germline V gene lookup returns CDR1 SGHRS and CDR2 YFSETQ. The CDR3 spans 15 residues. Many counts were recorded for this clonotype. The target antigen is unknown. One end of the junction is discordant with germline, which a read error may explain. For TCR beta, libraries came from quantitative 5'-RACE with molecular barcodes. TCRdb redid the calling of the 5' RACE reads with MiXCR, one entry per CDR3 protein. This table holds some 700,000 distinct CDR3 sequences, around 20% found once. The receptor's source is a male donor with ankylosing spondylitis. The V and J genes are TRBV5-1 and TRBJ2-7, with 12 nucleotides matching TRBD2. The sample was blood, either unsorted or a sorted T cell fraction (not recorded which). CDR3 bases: TGTGCCAGCAGTTTGACTAGCGGGGGTTCCTACGAGCAGTACTTC. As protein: CASSLTSGGSYEQYF.